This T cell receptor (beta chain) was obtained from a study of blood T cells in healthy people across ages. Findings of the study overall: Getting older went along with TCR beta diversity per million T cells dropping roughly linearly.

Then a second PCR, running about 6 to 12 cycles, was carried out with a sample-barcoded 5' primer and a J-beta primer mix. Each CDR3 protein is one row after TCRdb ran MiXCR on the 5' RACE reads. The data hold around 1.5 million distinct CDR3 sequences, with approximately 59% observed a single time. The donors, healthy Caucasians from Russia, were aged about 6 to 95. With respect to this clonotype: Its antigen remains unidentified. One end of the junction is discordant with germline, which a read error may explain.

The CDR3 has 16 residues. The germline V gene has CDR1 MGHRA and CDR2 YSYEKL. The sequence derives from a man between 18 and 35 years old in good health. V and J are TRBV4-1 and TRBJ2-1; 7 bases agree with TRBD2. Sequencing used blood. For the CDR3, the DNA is TGCGCCTGCAGCCAAGCGGCGGGAGCGCCGGGCAATGAGCAGTTCTTC. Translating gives CACSQAAGAPGNEQFF.